The 19 T cell receptor beta chains in this list originate from one sample, sequenced in a study of blood T cells in healthy people across ages. Primers used in a second PCR of roughly 6 to 12 cycles were a sample-barcoded 5' primer and a J-beta primer mix. MiXCR, run by TCRdb on the 5' RACE reads, gives a single entry per CDR3 protein. Found here are 800,000 to 950,000 distinct CDR3 sequences, approximately 35% of them singletons; the top ten hold approximately 13%. The sequenced sample consisted of blood. These receptors were collected from a young man in good health.

The V gene is TRBV20-1, the J gene TRBJ2-5, with D tentatively TRBD1 or TRBD2 (7 bases each). The CDR3 length is 15 residues. The V gene's germline CDR1 is DFQATT and CDR2 SNEGSKA (reference sequence). V was cut by 2 bases and J by 4 bases, with 17 bases left in between. CDR3 region: CSARSGEGASETQYF. The CDR3 DNA is TGCAGTGCTAGATCCGGGGAGGGGGCGTCAGAGACCCAGTACTTC.

The chain joins TRBV6-1 to TRBJ1-5, with TRBD1 matching over 7 bases. Germline V lookup: CDR1 MNHNS, CDR2 SASEGT. The CDR3 spans 18 residues. Trimming cost V 6 bases and J 3 bases; bases outside gene matches: 17. DNA for the CDR3: TGTGCCAGCAGCCCCTCTCTTAGGCGACAGGGAGACAATCAGCCCCAGCATTTT. This gives the protein CASSPSLRRQGDNQPQHF.

This clonotype was detected many times. The V call is TRBV4-3, the J call TRBJ2-4; D is perhaps TRBD1 (6 bases). In germline, CDR1 is LGHNA, CDR2 YSLEER. The V end was cut by 0 bases, the J end by 8 bases, with 14 bases between. The CDR3 runs to 15 residues. CDR3 protein: CASSQDTGRGYIQYF. The CDR3 region has the DNA TGCGCCAGCAGCCAAGATACGGGCAGGGGATACATTCAGTACTTC.

V and J are TRBV12-3 or TRBV12-4 and TRBJ1-3; no clear D gene. Trimming removed 4 bases at V and 4 bases at J, with 17 bases between. The CDR3 runs 16 residues. The CDR3 DNA sequence: TGTGCCAGCAGTTCGCCCGACGGGAGGGCAGGAAACACCATATATTTT. Amino acid sequence: CASSSPDGRAGNTIYF.

This clonotype has a handful of counts. This rearrangement joins TRBV7-9 to TRBJ1-6; no clear D gene. The CDR3 covers 10 residues. Germline-derived CDR1 and CDR2 are SEHNR and FQNEAQ (reference sequence). The V end was cut by 5 bases, the J end by 10 bases, with 3 bases between. The CDR3 coding sequence is TGTGCCAGCAGCCTATCACCCCTCCACTTT. This encodes CASSLSPLHF.

The genes are TRBV20-1 and TRBJ1-4; 8 bases agree with TRBD1. Trimming at V came to 3 bases and at J to 5 bases, leaving 5 bases not matched to a gene. This CDR3 spans 14 amino acids. Germline V gene lookup returns CDR1 DFQATT and CDR2 SNEGSKA (reference sequence). CDR3 amino acids: CSARAGGLNEKLFF. The CDR3 nucleotides are TGCAGTGCTAGGGCAGGGGGCTTAAATGAAAAACTGTTTTTT.

The chain joins TRBV18 to TRBJ1-1; TRBD1 is a possible D gene (5 bases). V dropped 3 bases and J dropped 1 base, with 12 bases sitting between them. The CDR3 runs to 15 residues. Germline loops: CDR1 KGHSH, CDR2 LQKENI. The chain's CDR3 is CASSPDYGQNTEAFF. CDR3 DNA sequence: TGTGCCAGCTCACCTGACTATGGACAGAACACTGAAGCTTTCTTT. Full variable domain (remainder filled in from reference TRBV18 and TRBJ1-1): NAGVMQNPRHLVRRRGQEARLRCSPMKGHSHVYWYRQLPEEGLKFMVYLQKENIIDESGMPKERFSAEFPKEGPSILRIQQVVRGDSAAYFCASSPDYGQNTEAFFGQGTRLTVV.

This chain joins TRBV3-1 and TRBJ2-5, with TRBD2 matching 10 bases. Germline CDR1 and CDR2: LGHDT and YNNKEL (reference sequence). This CDR3 has 19 amino acids. V shed 2 bases, J shed 5 bases, and the junction held 17 bases outside the gene matches. CDR3 sequence: CASSQSLASGGIPRETQYF. The DNA of the CDR3 is TGTGCCAGCAGCCAATCCCTCGCTAGCGGGGGCATCCCCCGGGAGACCCAGTACTTC.

This clonotype showed up many times. V gene TRBV20-1 combines with J gene TRBJ2-3, with 10 bases identical to TRBD2. Germline CDR1 and CDR2: DFQATT and SNEGSKA (reference sequence). The CDR3 has 20 residues. V was clipped by 1 base and J by 3 bases; unmatched bases: 19. CDR3 sequence reads: CSARGGDTRTSGLPTDTQYF. CDR3 DNA: TGCAGTGCTAGAGGGGGGGACACCAGGACTAGCGGCTTACCGACAGATACGCAGTATTTT.

Many counts were recorded for this clonotype. The J gene is TRBJ1-4, the V gene TRBV29-1, with D hard to call. Trimming stripped 5 bases from V and 8 bases from J, with 12 bases between. The CDR3 spans 12 residues. Looked up from germline, CDR1 is SQVTM and CDR2 is ANQGSEA. The CDR3: CSVRNIEEKLFF. CDR3 nucleotides: TGCAGCGTTCGGAACATCGAGGAAAAACTGTTTTTT.

This clonotype was recorded once. The chain recombines TRBV20-1 with TRBJ2-3; D perhaps matches TRBD2 (5 bases). This CDR3 region has 17 residues. The germline gives CDR1 DFQATT, CDR2 SNEGSKA (reference sequence). Trimming took 0 bases from V and 2 from J, leaving 18 bases between them. CDR3 in DNA: TGCAGTGCTAGAGATGGTTTGGTGGCGAGGGTCACAGATACGCAGTATTTT. It specifies CSARDGLVARVTDTQYF.

The sample holds many counts of this clonotype. V usage is TRBV10-3 and J usage is TRBJ2-3; tentatively, D is TRBD2 (5 bases). Germline CDR1 is ENHRY and CDR2 is SYGVKD. The CDR3 contains 13 residues. V was pared by 5 bases and J by 4 bases, with 10 bases between. CDR3: CAISPLAPDTQYF. CDR3 bases: TGTGCCATCAGTCCCTTAGCGCCAGATACGCAGTATTTT.

CDR3 amino acids: CASSHRTWGGRNTDTQYF. The CDR3 coding sequence is TGCGCCAGCAGCCACCGCACGTGGGGCGGAAGGAACACAGATACGCAGTATTTT. This rearrangement joins TRBV4-3 to TRBJ2-3, with D possibly TRBD1 on 5 matching bases. The CDR3 covers 18 residues. From germline, CDR1 is LGHNA and CDR2 YSLEER. The ends were cut back, 3 bases at V and 2 bases at J, with 21 bases in the middle.

V and J are TRBV9 and TRBJ2-7; 9 bases match TRBD2. The CDR3 contains 16 residues. The V gene's germline CDR1 is SGDLS and CDR2 YYNGEE. V was clipped by 3 bases and J by 7 bases; unmatched bases: 14. The CDR3, as DNA: TGTGCCAGCAGCGACTACTCTAGCGGGGCGTACAATGAGCAGTACTTC. As protein: CASSDYSSGAYNEQYF.

In its sample, this clonotype was seen a few times. The V and J genes are TRBV6-2 or TRBV6-3 and TRBJ2-7; D might be TRBD2 (5 bases). Trimming shortened V by 8 bases and J by 3 bases, and 14 bases separated the two germline ends. The CDR3 is made up of 13 amino acids. CDR1 and CDR2 from the germline V gene are MNHEY and SVGEGT. This CDR3 is CASGSEVRYEQYF. The CDR3, as DNA: TGTGCCAGCGGGAGCGAGGTCCGCTACGAGCAGTACTTC.

This clonotype showed up just a few times. The chain uses TRBV5-6 and TRBJ2-7; D tentatively fits TRBD1 or TRBD2 (5 bases each). The CDR3 has 13 residues. Trimming left V 4 bases short and J 3 bases short, with 11 bases between. Germline CDR1 and CDR2: SGHDT and YYEEEE. This CDR3 is CASSVRGRYEQYF. The CDR3 DNA reads as TGTGCCAGCAGCGTGAGGGGCCGCTACGAGCAGTACTTC.

This clonotype came up a few times. The J gene is TRBJ2-2, the V gene TRBV5-1, with 8 bases lining up with TRBD1. Unmatched junction bases numbered 15, after V lost 4 bases and J lost 4 bases. This CDR3 has 18 amino acids. Per the germline V gene, CDR1 is SGHRS and CDR2 is YFSETQ. The CDR3 DNA is TGCGCCAGCAGCACGATAAGGACAGGGTACGGCGGCACCGGGGAGCTGTTTTTT. Its protein is CASSTIRTGYGGTGELFF. Supplemented by reference TRBV5-1 and TRBJ2-2, the full variable domain reads KAGVTQTPRYLIKTRGQQVTLSCSPISGHRSVSWYQQTPGQGLQFLFEYFSETQRNKGNFPGRFSGRQFSNSRSEMNVSTLELGDSALYLCASSTIRTGYGGTGELFFGEGSRLTVL.

The chain carries TRBV5-1 and TRBJ2-5, with D possibly being TRBD1 or TRBD2 (5 bases each). Germline-derived CDR1 and CDR2 are SGHRS and YFSETQ. The CDR3 consists of 18 residues. Trimming removed 3 bases at V and 5 bases at J, with 26 bases between. CDR3 DNA: TGCGCCAGCAGCTCAACCCCTTCAAGCGGTGGGGGAGAGGAGACCCAGTACTTC. This sequence encodes CASSSTPSSGGGEETQYF.

The chain combines TRBV15 with TRBJ1-5, with 9 bases that match TRBD1. The CDR3 length is 15 residues. Germline V gene data show CDR1 as LNHNV and CDR2 as YYDKDF (reference sequence). Trimming at V came to 4 bases and at J to 6 bases, leaving 7 bases not matched to a gene. CDR3 loop: CATSTGQGWRQPQHF. In nucleotides, the CDR3 is TGTGCCACCAGCACAGGACAGGGGTGGCGTCAGCCCCAGCATTTT.